This T cell receptor (beta chain) was obtained from a study of cytomegalovirus exposure and HLA in healthy donors. The length of the CDR3 is 16 residues. V dropped 6 bases and J dropped 0 bases, with 12 bases sitting between them. The V gene's germline CDR1 is LNHDA and CDR2 SQIVND (reference sequence). The primer mix had 60 Vbeta and 13 Jbeta primers. Here immunoSEQ multiplex PCR was the method, and the copy in TCRdb shows in-frame clones only, minus some. The sample data list under 200,000 clones. The chain links TRBV19 to TRBJ2-6; D is uncertain. Sequencing was performed on PBMCs. The TCR was taken from a man aged 25-40 years in good health and CMV-seronegative. CDR3 sequence (DNA): TGTGCCAGTAGAAAGGAGTCCAGCTCTGGGGCCAACGTCCTGACTTTC. Translation: CASRKESSSGANVLTF. The full variable domain, completed using reference TRBV19 and TRBJ2-6, is DGGITQSPKYLFRKEGQNVTLSCEQNLNHDAMYWYRQDPGQGLRLIYYSQIVNDFQKGDIAEGYSVSREKKESFPLTVTSAQKNPTAFYLCASRKESSSGANVLTFGAGSRLTVL.